The sequence of this T cell receptor (beta chain) was determined in a study of shared clonotypes between healthy human individuals. Whole-study findings and limits: Across a handful of donors, naive CD4 shared roughly 5%, naive CD8 about 3.2%, memory CD4 roughly 2.1%, memory CD8 0.35% to 0.5%.

CDR3 length: 13 residues. V gave up 7 bases and J gave up 7 bases, with 15 bases separating them. Germline CDR1 ENHRY, CDR2 SYGVKD. This clone was recorded once. The antigen remains undetermined. Cells designated naive CD8 were CD45RO-negative and were positively selected for CCR7, with terminally differentiated effector memory CD45RA+ cells excluded. For every subset, genomic DNA was evenly distributed across several immunoSEQ plates. This table comes from immunoSEQ multiplex PCR, and its TCRdb copy is limited to in-frame clones, with some not included. In the table there are 2 million or so clones, less than 95% of which are singletons.

The chain links TRBV10-3 to TRBJ2-3; D is tentatively TRBD1 or TRBD2 (5 bases each). What was sequenced was naive CD8+ T cells sorted from blood. This clonotype was sampled from a man aged 18 to 30 in good health. The CDR3 here is CAITPGPTYTQYF. The CDR3 DNA reads as TGTGCCATCACCCCGGGACCTACATATACGCAGTATTTT.